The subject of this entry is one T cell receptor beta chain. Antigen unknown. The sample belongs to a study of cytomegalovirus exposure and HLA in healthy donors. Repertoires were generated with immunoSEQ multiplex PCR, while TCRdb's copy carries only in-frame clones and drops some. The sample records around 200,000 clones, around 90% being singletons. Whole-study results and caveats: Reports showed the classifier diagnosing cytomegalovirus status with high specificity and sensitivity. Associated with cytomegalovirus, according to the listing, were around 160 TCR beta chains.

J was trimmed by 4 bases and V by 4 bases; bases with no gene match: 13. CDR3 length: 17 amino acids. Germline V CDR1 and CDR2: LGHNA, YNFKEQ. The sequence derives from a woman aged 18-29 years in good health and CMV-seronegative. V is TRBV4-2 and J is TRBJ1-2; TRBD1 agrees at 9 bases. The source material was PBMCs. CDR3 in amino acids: CASSPEPGQGLSYGYTF. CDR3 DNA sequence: TGTGCCAGCAGCCCTGAGCCGGGACAGGGTTTATCCTATGGCTACACCTTC.